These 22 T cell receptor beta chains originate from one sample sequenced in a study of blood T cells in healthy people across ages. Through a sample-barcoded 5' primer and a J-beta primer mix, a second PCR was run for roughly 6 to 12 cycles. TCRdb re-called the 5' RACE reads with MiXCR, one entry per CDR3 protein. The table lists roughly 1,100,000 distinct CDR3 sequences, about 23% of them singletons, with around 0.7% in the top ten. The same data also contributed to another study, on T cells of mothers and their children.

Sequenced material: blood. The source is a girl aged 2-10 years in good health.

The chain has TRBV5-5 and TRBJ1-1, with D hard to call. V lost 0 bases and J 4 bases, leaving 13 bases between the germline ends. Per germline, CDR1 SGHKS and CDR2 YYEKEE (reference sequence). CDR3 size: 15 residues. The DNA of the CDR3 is TGTGCCAGCAGCTTGGCCTTGATAGGGAGCACTGAAGCTTTCTTT. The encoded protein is CASSLALIGSTEAFF.

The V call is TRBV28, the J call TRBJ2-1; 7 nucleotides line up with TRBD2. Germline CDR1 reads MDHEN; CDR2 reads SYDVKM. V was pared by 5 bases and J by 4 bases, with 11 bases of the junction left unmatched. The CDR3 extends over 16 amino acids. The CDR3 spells CASSLHTSAPYNEQFF. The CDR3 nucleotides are TGTGCCAGCAGTCTACACACTAGCGCCCCGTACAATGAGCAGTTCTTC.

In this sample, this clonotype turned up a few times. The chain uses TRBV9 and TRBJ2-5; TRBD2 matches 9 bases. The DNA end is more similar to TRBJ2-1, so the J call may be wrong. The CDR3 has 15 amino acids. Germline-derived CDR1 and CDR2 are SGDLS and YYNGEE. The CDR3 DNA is TGTGCCAGCAGCGTTAGCGGGAGTTTCTACAATGAGCAGTTCTTC. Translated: CASSVSGSFYNEQFF.

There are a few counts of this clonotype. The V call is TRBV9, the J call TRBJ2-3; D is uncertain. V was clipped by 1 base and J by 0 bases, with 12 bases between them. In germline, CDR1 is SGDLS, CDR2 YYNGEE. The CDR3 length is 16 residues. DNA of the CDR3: TGTGCCAGCAGCGTAAGCGTTTCCCCTAGCACAGATACGCAGTATTTT. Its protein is CASSVSVSPSTDTQYF.

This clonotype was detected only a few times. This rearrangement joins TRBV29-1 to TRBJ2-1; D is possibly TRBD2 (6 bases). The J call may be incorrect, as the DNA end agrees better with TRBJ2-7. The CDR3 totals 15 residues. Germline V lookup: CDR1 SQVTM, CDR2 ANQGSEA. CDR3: CSVEQGTSPSSEQYF. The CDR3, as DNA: TGCAGCGTTGAGCAAGGTACTAGCCCATCCTCTGAGCAGTACTTC.

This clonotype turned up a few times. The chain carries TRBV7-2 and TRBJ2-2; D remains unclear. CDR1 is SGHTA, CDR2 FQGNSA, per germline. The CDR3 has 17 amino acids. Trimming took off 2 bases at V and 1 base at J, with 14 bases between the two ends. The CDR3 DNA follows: TGTGCCAGCAGCTTAATCGACTCTAGGGTGAACACCGGGGAGCTGTTTTTT. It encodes CASSLIDSRVNTGELFF. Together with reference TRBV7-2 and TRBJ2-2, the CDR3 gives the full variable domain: GAGVSQSPSNKVTEKGKDVELRCDPISGHTALYWYRQSLGQGLEFLIYFQGNSAPDKSGLPSDRFSAERTGGSVSTLTIQRTQQEDSAVYLCASSLIDSRVNTGELFFGEGSRLTVL.

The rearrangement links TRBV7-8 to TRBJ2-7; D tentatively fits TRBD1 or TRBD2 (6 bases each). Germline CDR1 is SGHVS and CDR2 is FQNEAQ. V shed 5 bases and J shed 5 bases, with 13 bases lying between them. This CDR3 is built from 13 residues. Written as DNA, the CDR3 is TGTGCCAGCAGCGACGGGGGCGAGGACGAGCAGTACTTC. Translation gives CASSDGGEDEQYF.

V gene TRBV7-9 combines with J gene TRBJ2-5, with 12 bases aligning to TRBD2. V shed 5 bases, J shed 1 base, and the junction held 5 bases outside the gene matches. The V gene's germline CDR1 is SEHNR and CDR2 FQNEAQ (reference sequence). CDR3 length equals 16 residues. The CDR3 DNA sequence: TGTGCCAGCAGCCAAAGACTAGCGGGAGCCCAAGAGACCCAGTACTTC. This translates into CASSQRLAGAQETQYF.

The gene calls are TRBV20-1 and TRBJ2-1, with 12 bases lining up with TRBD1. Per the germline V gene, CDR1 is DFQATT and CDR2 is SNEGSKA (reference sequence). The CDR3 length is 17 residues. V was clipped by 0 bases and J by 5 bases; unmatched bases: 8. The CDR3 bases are TGCAGTGCTAGAGATGCGACCGGGACAGGGGGCCACAATGAGCAGTTCTTC. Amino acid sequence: CSARDATGTGGHNEQFF.

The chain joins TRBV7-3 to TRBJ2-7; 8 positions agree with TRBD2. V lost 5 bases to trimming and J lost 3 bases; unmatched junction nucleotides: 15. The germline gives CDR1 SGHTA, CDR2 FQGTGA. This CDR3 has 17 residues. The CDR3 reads CASSMARRAGDYYEQYF. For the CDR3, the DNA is TGTGCCAGCAGCATGGCTCGCCGAGCGGGAGATTACTACGAGCAGTACTTC.

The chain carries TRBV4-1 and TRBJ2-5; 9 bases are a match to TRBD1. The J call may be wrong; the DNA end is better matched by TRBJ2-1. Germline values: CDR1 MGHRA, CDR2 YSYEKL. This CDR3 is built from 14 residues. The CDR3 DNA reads TGCGCCAGCAGCCTGGGACAGGGAGGTACTGAGCAGTTCTTC. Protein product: CASSLGQGGTEQFF.

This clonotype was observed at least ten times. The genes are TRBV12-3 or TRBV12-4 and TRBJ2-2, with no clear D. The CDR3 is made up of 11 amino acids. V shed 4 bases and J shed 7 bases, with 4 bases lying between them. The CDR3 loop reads CASSSGGELFF. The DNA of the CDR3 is TGTGCCAGCAGTTCCGGCGGGGAGCTGTTTTTT.

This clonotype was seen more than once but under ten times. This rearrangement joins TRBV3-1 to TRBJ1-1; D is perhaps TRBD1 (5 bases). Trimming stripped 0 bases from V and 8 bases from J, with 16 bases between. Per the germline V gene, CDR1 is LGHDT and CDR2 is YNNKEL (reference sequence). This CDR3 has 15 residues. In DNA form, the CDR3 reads TGTGCCAGCAGCCAAGATCCGGGGGGAGGACTGGAAGCTTTCTTT. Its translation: CASSQDPGGGLEAFF.

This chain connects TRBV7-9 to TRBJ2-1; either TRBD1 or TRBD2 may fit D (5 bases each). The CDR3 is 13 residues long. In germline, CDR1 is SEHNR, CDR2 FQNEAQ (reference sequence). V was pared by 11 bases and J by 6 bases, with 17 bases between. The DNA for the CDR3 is TGTGCCTGCGCTTTGGGGGTTCTCAATGAGCAGTTCTTC. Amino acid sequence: CACALGVLNEQFF.

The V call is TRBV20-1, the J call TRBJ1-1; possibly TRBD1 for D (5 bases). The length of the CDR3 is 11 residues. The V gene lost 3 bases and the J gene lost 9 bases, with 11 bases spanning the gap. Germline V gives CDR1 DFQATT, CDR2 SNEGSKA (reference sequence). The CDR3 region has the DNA TGCAGTGCTAGTCCTACAGGAAAAGCTTTCTTT. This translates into CSASPTGKAFF.

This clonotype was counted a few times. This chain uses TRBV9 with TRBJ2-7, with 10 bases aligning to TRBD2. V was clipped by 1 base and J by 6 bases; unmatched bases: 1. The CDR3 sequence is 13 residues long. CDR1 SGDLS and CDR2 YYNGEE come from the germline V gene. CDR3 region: CASSVSSGSEQYF. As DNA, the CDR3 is TGTGCCAGCAGCGTATCTAGCGGGAGCGAGCAGTACTTC.

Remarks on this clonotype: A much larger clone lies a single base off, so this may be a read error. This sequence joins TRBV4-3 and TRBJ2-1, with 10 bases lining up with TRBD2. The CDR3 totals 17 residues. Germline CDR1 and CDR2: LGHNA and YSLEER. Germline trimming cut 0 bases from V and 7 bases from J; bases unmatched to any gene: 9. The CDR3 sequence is CASSQDGSGGASNEQFF. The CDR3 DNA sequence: TGCGCCAGCAGCCAAGACGGGAGCGGGGGGGCCTCTAATGAGCAGTTCTTC.

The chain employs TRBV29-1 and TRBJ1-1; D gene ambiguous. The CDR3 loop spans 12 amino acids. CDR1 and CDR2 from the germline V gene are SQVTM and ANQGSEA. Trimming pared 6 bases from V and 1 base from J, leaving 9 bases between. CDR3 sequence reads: CSVANENTEAFF. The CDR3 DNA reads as TGCAGCGTCGCGAATGAGAACACTGAAGCTTTCTTT. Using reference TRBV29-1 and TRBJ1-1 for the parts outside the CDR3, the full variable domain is SAVISQKPSRDICQRGTSLTIQCQVDSQVTMMFWYRQQPGQSLTLIATANQGSEATYESGFVIDKFPISRPNLTFSTLTVSNMSPEDSSIYLCSVANENTEAFFGQGTRLTVV.

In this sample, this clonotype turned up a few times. The CDR3 sequence: CASRPGTITDTQYF. In DNA form, the CDR3 reads TGTGCCAGCAGACCCGGGACTATCACAGATACGCAGTATTTT. The J gene is TRBJ2-3, the V gene TRBV27, with TRBD2 matching 7 bases. The length of the CDR3 is 14 residues. Trimming removed 6 bases from V and 2 bases from J; junction bases left unmatched: 5. Looked up from germline, CDR1 is MNHEY and CDR2 is SMNVEV (reference sequence).

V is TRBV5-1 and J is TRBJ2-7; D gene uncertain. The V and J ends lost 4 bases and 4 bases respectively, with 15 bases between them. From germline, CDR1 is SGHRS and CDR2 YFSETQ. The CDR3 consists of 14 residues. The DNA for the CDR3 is TGCGCCAGCAGCATACAGAATATTGGGTACGAGCAGTACTTC. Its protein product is CASSIQNIGYEQYF.

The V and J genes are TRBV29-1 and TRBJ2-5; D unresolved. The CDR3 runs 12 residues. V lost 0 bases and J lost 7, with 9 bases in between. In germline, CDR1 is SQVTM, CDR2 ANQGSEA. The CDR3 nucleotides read TGCAGCGTTGAAGACCCGAAAGGGACCCAGTACTTC. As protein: CSVEDPKGTQYF.

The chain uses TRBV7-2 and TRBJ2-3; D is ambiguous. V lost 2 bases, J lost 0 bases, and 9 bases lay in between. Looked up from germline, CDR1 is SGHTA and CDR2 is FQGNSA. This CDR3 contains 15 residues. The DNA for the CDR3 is TGTGCCAGCAGCTTATCCTTCGCCAGCACAGATACGCAGTATTTT. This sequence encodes CASSLSFASTDTQYF.